The rows below give T cell receptor beta chains drawn from one sample of a study of tumor-infiltrating lymphocytes in oesophageal squamous cell carcinoma. TCRdb fed the PCR reads into MiXCR, producing one record per CDR3 protein. Among around 22,000 distinct CDR3 sequences listed, under 50% were seen once. Sequences were obtained from esophageal tumor tissue. The receptors come from a male donor with esophageal squamous cell carcinoma. Each CDR3 is given with its conserved first and last residue. The order of the fields is clone size, J gene, V gene, D gene, CDR3 DNA, CDR3 protein. A D gene is named only where the DNA matches it firmly. Some rows mark clone size as missing; the rest say once, few, many or name a class of expanded clone.

NA | TRBJ2-2 | TRBV7-3 | NA | TGTGCCAGCAGCTTGGGCACCGGGGAGCTGTTTTTT | CASSLGTGELFF
NA | TRBJ1-5 | TRBV24-1 | NA | TGTGCCACCAGTGATGCGTCGGGGTTAAATCAGCCCCAGCATTTT | CATSDASGLNQPQHF
NA | TRBJ1-5 | TRBV28 | NA | TGTGCCAGCAGTTTAGGGGTCCGGAATCAGCCCCAGCATTTT | CASSLGVRNQPQHF
NA | TRBJ2-7 | TRBV7-2 | NA | NA | CASSLGQGSVRGSYEQYF
many | TRBJ1-5 | TRBV7-8 | NA | TGTGCCAGCAGCTTAGGCGACAACAATCAGCCCCAGCATTTT | CASSLGDNNQPQHF
many | TRBJ2-1 | TRBV5-1 | TRBD1 | TGCGCCAGCAGTGGGGGACAGGGTCTTATAGAGGGCAATGAGCAGTTCTTC | CASSGGQGLIEGNEQFF
NA | TRBJ2-7 | TRBV7-3 | NA | TGTGCCAGCAGCCGACTGGGGGGCTACGAGCAGTACTTC | CASSRLGGYEQYF
many | TRBJ2-5 | TRBV7-9 | NA | TGTGCCAGCAGCTACCCGGACGGGACGAGAGACCAGTACTTC | CASSYPDGTRDQYF
NA | TRBJ2-5 | TRBV11-2 | NA | TGTGCCAGCAGCTCTGGTCGCGGAGAGACCCAGTACTTC | CASSSGRGETQYF
NA | TRBJ2-7 | TRBV7-3 | NA | TGTGCCAGCAGACCGCAATCTGTGACATCCTACGTTGAGCAGTACTTC | CASRPQSVTSYVEQYF
NA | TRBJ1-1 | TRBV7-8 | NA | TGTGCCAGCAGCCACCGGATTGCCAGCAACACTGAAGCTTTCTTT | CASSHRIASNTEAFF
many | TRBJ2-7 | TRBV5-1 | TRBD1 | TGCGCCAGCAGCTTGCAGCCAAAGGGACAGGGCTACAATGAGCAGTACTTC | CASSLQPKGQGYNEQYF
many | TRBJ2-7 | TRBV5-6 | NA | TGTGCCAGCAGCTTTCACAGGGCCGCCTACGAGCAGTACTTC | CASSFHRAAYEQYF
many | TRBJ2-1 | TRBV2 | NA | TGTGCCAGCAGCACACTAGACAGGAATTACGACAATGAGCAGTTCTTC | CASSTLDRNYDNEQFF
NA | TRBJ1-6 | TRBV7-6 | NA | TGTGCCAGCAGCCGACTAGATTCTCCCTCCTACGAGCAGTACTTT | CASSRLDSPSYEQYF
many | TRBJ2-3 | TRBV12-3/TRBV12-4 | TRBD2 | TGTGCCAGCAGTCCAGGGACTAGTCAAGATACGCAGTATTTT | CASSPGTSQDTQYF
NA | TRBJ2-5 | TRBV20-1 | TRBD1 | TGCAGTGCTAGAGTAACAGGGGGGTCGGAGACCCAGTACTTC | CSARVTGGSETQYF
NA | TRBJ2-6 | TRBV6-5 | TRBD1 | TGTGCCAGCAGCCACGACAGGGCTGGGGCCAACGTCCTGACTTTC | CASSHDRAGANVLTF
NA | TRBJ2-1 | TRBV27 | TRBD2 | TGTGCCAGCAGCGGACTAGCGGGAGGGAGTGGTAGTGTTGAGCAGTTCTTC | CASSGLAGGSGSVEQFF
few | TRBJ2-7 | TRBV7-2 | TRBD2 | TGTGCCAGCAGCTACAGCGGGACCACCTACGAGCAGTACTTC | CASSYSGTTYEQYF
NA | TRBJ2-5 | TRBV7-8 | TRBD2 | TGTGCCACCACACCGGGACTAGCGGGAAGGGAGACCCAGTACTTC | CATTPGLAGRETQYF
medium-sized | TRBJ2-3 | TRBV6-1 | NA | TGTGCCAGCAGTAAAAGCTGGCGGACAGGCACAGATACGCAGTATTTT | CASSKSWRTGTDTQYF
NA | TRBJ2-7 | TRBV7-4 | NA | TGTGCCAGCAGCCAGAACGTGGGCGAGCAGTACTTC | CASSQNVGEQYF
NA | TRBJ2-1 | TRBV20-1 | TRBD2 | TGCAGTGCTCCCTCCCCGGGACTAGTGCTTCAGTTCTTC | CSAPSPGLVLQFF
NA | TRBJ1-6 | TRBV15 | NA | TGTGCCACCAGCAGAGGGGAGGGTAGCTCACCCCTCCACTTT | CATSRGEGSSPLHF
NA | TRBJ2-7 | TRBV5-1 | NA | TGCGCCAGCAGCCGGGTTAGCTCCTACGAGCAGTACTTC | CASSRVSSYEQYF
NA | TRBJ2-7 | TRBV24-1 | NA | TGTGCCACCAGTGATTTAGTCGGAGGGAGTACCAATGAGCAGTACTTC | CATSDLVGGSTNEQYF
NA | TRBJ2-3 | TRBV7-2 | NA | TGTGCCAGCAGTCAACGGGTCCTATGGGATACGCAGTATTTT | CASSQRVLWDTQYF
NA | TRBJ2-1 | TRBV7-3 | TRBD2 | TGTGCCAGCAGCCTAACCGGGACTAGCGAGGGTGAGCAGTTCTTC | CASSLTGTSEGEQFF
many | TRBJ2-5 | TRBV5-4 | NA | TGTGCCAGCAGCTTGTTGGGGCTCCAAGAGACCCAGTACTTC | CASSLLGLQETQYF
many | TRBJ2-1 | TRBV27 | NA | TGTGCCAGCAGTTCGCCCCGGGACGCATACAATGAGCAGTTCTTC | CASSSPRDAYNEQFF
NA | TRBJ2-1 | TRBV7-3 | NA | TGTGCCAGCAGCGTAAGGGGGGAGTGGCCCTACAATGAGCAGTTCTTC | CASSVRGEWPYNEQFF
many | TRBJ1-2 | TRBV28 | NA | TGTGCCAGCAGTGCCGGGGGCGGAAACTATGGCTACACCTTC | CASSAGGGNYGYTF
many | TRBJ1-1 | TRBV5-6 | TRBD1 | TGTGCCAGCAGTTTGGGACAGGGTAGCGCTGAAGCTTTCTTT | CASSLGQGSAEAFF
few | TRBJ2-2 | TRBV12-3/TRBV12-4 | NA | TGTGCCAGCAGTTTCAGTAGGAACACCGGGGAGCTGTTTTTT | CASSFSRNTGELFF
NA | TRBJ2-5 | TRBV11-2 | NA | TGTGCCAGCAGCTTAGATCCCGGGAGCTACCAAGAGACCCAGTACTTC | CASSLDPGSYQETQYF
many | TRBJ1-1 | TRBV5-1 | NA | TGCGCCAGCAGCACCGGGACGGCGAACACTGAAGCTTTCTTT | CASSTGTANTEAFF
NA | TRBJ1-6 | TRBV7-8 | TRBD1 | TGTGCCAGCAGCGAACAGGGACAGGGAGGGTCCTACGAGCAGTACTTT | CASSEQGQGGSYEQYF
medium-sized | TRBJ2-7 | TRBV7-3 | TRBD1 | TGTGCCAGCAGCCCGACGGGACAGGGGGCTTTCGAGCAGTACTTC | CASSPTGQGAFEQYF
many | TRBJ1-1 | TRBV10-3 | NA | TGTGCCATCAGTGAGTCGATGAGAGACACTGAAGCTTTCTTT | CAISESMRDTEAFF
medium-sized | TRBJ2-3 | TRBV7-9 | TRBD1 | TGTGCCAGCAGCAGAACCGGGACAGGGGACGCAGATACGCAGTATTTT | CASSRTGTGDADTQYF
NA | TRBJ1-2 | TRBV27 | TRBD1 | TGTGCCAGCAGTTCTTACCGGGACAGGGTCGGCTATGACTACACCTTC | CASSSYRDRVGYDYTF
NA | TRBJ2-5 | TRBV7-3 | TRBD1 | TGTGCCAGCAGCTTAAACACAGGGGAAGGAGAGACCCAGTACTTC | CASSLNTGEGETQYF
medium-sized | TRBJ2-7 | TRBV6-6 | NA | TGTGCCAGCAGTTACTCGAGGTACGACCGTAACTACGAGCAGTACTTC | CASSYSRYDRNYEQYF
NA | TRBJ2-3 | TRBV2 | TRBD2 | TGTGCCAGCAGTGATAGAGGCGTGCGGGGGGGCCTCGGAGATACGCAGTATTTT | CASSDRGVRGGLGDTQYF
many | TRBJ2-7 | TRBV6-1 | NA | TGTGCCAGCAGTGAAGCGCGAAATGTAGCCTACGAGCAGTACTTC | CASSEARNVAYEQYF
NA | TRBJ2-1 | TRBV12-3/TRBV12-4 | NA | TGTGCCAGCAACCGGGACTCCCTATTCAATGAGCAGTTCTTC | CASNRDSLFNEQFF
few | TRBJ1-1 | TRBV2 | NA | TGTGCCAGCAGTGCTAGAAGGGACACTGAAGCTTTCTTT | CASSARRDTEAFF
NA | TRBJ2-5 | TRBV7-6 | NA | TGTGCCTTATCAGGGTATGAGACCCAGTACTTC | CALSGYETQYF
NA | TRBJ1-1 | TRBV10-3 | NA | TGTGCCATCAGTGAGGTTATAAGGGCCGTCCCCACCGAAGCTTTCTTT | CAISEVIRAVPTEAFF
medium-sized | TRBJ1-1 | TRBV7-3 | NA | TGTGCCAGCAGCCCTGGGGCAGGGGTTAGCAACACTGAAGCTTTCTTT | CASSPGAGVSNTEAFF
medium-sized | TRBJ2-7 | TRBV12-5 | NA | TGTGCTAGTGGTTTGGTACCTGGGTACCCTTGCGAGCAGTACTTC | CASGLVPGYPCEQYF
many | TRBJ2-5 | TRBV18 | NA | TGTGCCAGCTCACCACAGGGTCAAGAGACCCAGTACTTC | CASSPQGQETQYF
many | TRBJ2-3 | TRBV6-6 | NA | TGTGCCAGCAGTTACGACAGGATTAGCACAGATACGCAGTATTTT | CASSYDRISTDTQYF
NA | TRBJ2-7 | TRBV7-6 | TRBD2 | TGTGCCAGCCGCAGAAACGGAGACGGGGGGGAGCAGTACTTC | CASRRNGDGGEQYF
NA | TRBJ1-4 | TRBV18 | NA | TGTGCCAGCTCTAGGGAGGAAAAACTGTTTTTT | CASSREEKLFF